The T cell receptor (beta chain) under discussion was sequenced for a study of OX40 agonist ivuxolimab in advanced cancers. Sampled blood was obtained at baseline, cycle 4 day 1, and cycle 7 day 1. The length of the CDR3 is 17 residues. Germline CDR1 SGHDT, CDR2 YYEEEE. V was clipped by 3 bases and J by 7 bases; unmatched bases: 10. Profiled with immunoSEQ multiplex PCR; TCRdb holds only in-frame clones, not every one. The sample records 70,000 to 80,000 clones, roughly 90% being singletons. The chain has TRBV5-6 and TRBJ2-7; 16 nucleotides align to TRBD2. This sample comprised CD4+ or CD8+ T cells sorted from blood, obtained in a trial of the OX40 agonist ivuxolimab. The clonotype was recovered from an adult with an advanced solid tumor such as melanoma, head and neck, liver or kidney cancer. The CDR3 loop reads CASSSPGLAGGPSEQYF. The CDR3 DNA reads TGTGCCAGCAGCTCCCCGGGACTAGCGGGAGGGCCGTCAGAGCAGTACTTC.